The 19 T cell receptor beta chains reported below all come from one sample, sequenced in a study of human T cells and chemical hapten exposure. This sample's time point: patch test 1, 2 weeks after DPC sensitization. As to treatment: therapeutic diphenylcyclopropenone sensitization with weekly scalp DPC. TCRdb processed the RACE reads anew with MiXCR; each CDR3 protein has one entry. The sample lists 340,000 or so distinct CDR3 sequences, approximately 6.3% occurring once. This specimen was whole blood, taken in connection with sensitization to the hapten diphenylcyclopropenone (DPC). The receptors were sampled from a woman younger than 30 with alopecia areata. Some clones in this sample may be carry-over from other donors' samples.

Many counts were recorded for this clonotype. The J gene is TRBJ1-1, the V gene TRBV20-1; tentatively, D is TRBD1 (6 bases). The CDR3 spans 13 residues. The V end was cut by 6 bases, the J end by 0 bases, with 11 bases between. CDR1 is DFQATT and CDR2 is SNEGSKA in the germline V gene (reference sequence). The DNA for the CDR3 is TGCAGTGCCGTGGGGACATTGAACACTGAAGCTTTCTTT. Translated, it gives CSAVGTLNTEAFF.

In this sample, this clonotype turned up many times. The CDR3 spells CSARVGYTEAFF. The CDR3 coding sequence is TGCAGTGCTAGAGTGGGATACACTGAAGCTTTCTTT. The J gene is TRBJ1-1, the V gene TRBV20-1; D remains ambiguous. With 1 base removed from V and 3 bases from J, the gap between germline ends came to 6 bases. This CDR3 spans 12 amino acids. CDR1 is DFQATT and CDR2 is SNEGSKA in the germline V gene (reference sequence).

This clonotype was seen only a few times. V usage is TRBV7-2 and J usage is TRBJ2-1, with TRBD2 matching over 8 bases. With 4 bases clipped from V and 3 bases from J, the junction kept 2 bases outside the gene matches. Germline V gene data show CDR1 as SGHTA and CDR2 as FQGNSA. This CDR3 spans 14 amino acids. CDR3 in DNA: TGTGCCAGCAGCTGGCGGGGGGACTACAATGAGCAGTTCTTC. Translating it yields CASSWRGDYNEQFF.

This clonotype was detected only a few times. The CDR3 reads CSAAGVPNTGELFF. The CDR3 region has the DNA TGCAGTGCTGCGGGGGTTCCGAACACCGGGGAGCTGTTTTTT. The chain employs TRBV20-1 and TRBJ2-2; 7 bases match TRBD2. V was clipped by 5 bases and J by 0 bases; unmatched bases: 3. The CDR3 is 14 residues long. In germline, CDR1 is DFQATT, CDR2 SNEGSKA (reference sequence).

Ten or more counts support this clonotype. The J gene is TRBJ1-1, the V gene TRBV29-1, with 7 positions matching TRBD1. Germline lookup yields CDR1 SQVTM and CDR2 ANQGSEA. The V and J ends lost 2 bases and 3 bases, in that order; junction bases with no gene match: 9. The CDR3 extends over 15 amino acids. The chain's CDR3 is CSVESQGVRDTEAFF. The CDR3 DNA reads TGCAGCGTTGAATCTCAGGGGGTACGGGACACTGAAGCTTTCTTT. Full variable domain (missing parts from reference TRBV29-1 and TRBJ1-1): SAVISQKPSRDICQRGTSLTIQCQVDSQVTMMFWYRQQPGQSLTLIATANQGSEATYESGFVIDKFPISRPNLTFSTLTVSNMSPEDSSIYLCSVESQGVRDTEAFFGQGTRLTVV.

This chain joins TRBV2 and TRBJ2-5, with unresolved D. The V end was cut by 5 bases, the J end by 0 bases, with 13 bases between. The germline gives CDR1 SNHLY, CDR2 FYNNEI. This CDR3 has 15 amino acids. CDR3 DNA sequence: TGTGCCAGCAGTCGAATAGCAGTATACCAAGAGACCCAGTACTTC. It encodes CASSRIAVYQETQYF.

This clonotype was detected ten times or more. V usage is TRBV29-1 and J usage is TRBJ2-3; the D gene is possibly TRBD1 (5 bases). Trimming stripped 4 bases from V and 0 bases from J, with 11 bases between. The CDR3 sequence is 14 residues long. The germline V gene has CDR1 SQVTM and CDR2 ANQGSEA. The CDR3 is CSVVIRASTDTQYF. CDR3 in DNA: TGCAGCGTTGTAATCAGGGCTAGCACAGATACGCAGTATTTT.

This clonotype has only a few counts. The genes are TRBV18 and TRBJ2-2; D call uncertain. CDR3 size: 14 residues. The germline V and J ends were trimmed by 0 bases and 2 bases, with 4 bases remaining between them. Germline V gene data show CDR1 as KGHSH and CDR2 as LQKENI. The CDR3 region has the DNA TGTGCCAGCTCACCACCCCCCAACACCGGGGAGCTGTTTTTT. Protein product: CASSPPPNTGELFF.

The chain links TRBV2 to TRBJ2-7; 8 nucleotides agree with TRBD1. CDR3 length: 17 amino acids. The trim removed 6 bases at V and 2 bases at J, leaving 15 bases unmatched. Germline lookup yields CDR1 SNHLY and CDR2 FYNNEI. The CDR3, as DNA: TGTGCCAGCAGACCACCCTCAGGACAGGGTTCCACCTACGAGCAGTACTTC. Its protein is CASRPPSGQGSTYEQYF.

This chain uses TRBV5-4 with TRBJ1-2; 10 bases line up with TRBD1. J gave up 6 bases and V 4 bases, and 3 bases lay outside the gene matches. Germline V gives CDR1 SGHNT, CDR2 YYREEE (reference sequence). This CDR3 spans 13 amino acids. CDR3 in amino acids: CASSGGQGDGYTF. In DNA, the CDR3 is TGTGCCAGCAGCGGAGGACAGGGGGATGGCTACACCTTC.

This clonotype was seen a few times. The V and J genes are TRBV4-3 and TRBJ1-1, with D unresolved. The CDR3 spans 15 residues. Trimming removed 0 bases from V and 0 bases from J, with 8 bases in between. Germline CDR1 and CDR2: LGHNA and YSLEER. The CDR3 region has the DNA TGCGCCAGCAGCCAAGAACGGCTTCTGAACACTGAAGCTTTCTTT. This sequence encodes CASSQERLLNTEAFF.

This clonotype came up many times. V usage is TRBV11-1 and J usage is TRBJ2-7; tentative D call: TRBD1 (6 bases). V was clipped by 2 bases and J by 1 base, with 18 bases between them. The length of the CDR3 is 17 residues. Germline CDR1 SGHAT, CDR2 FQDESV (reference sequence). The CDR3: CASSLTATGILSYEQYF. CDR3 sequence (DNA): TGTGCCAGCAGCTTAACTGCCACAGGGATCCTTTCCTACGAGCAGTACTTC.

This clonotype appeared a few times. V gene TRBV12-3 or TRBV12-4 combines with J gene TRBJ1-3; D gene uncertain. The CDR3 length is 13 residues. V was shortened by 4 bases and J by 4 bases, with 8 bases between the two germline ends. Here the CDR3 reads CASSYRPGNTIYF. CDR3 nucleotide sequence: TGTGCCAGCAGTTATAGACCGGGAAACACCATATATTTT.

The rearrangement links TRBV29-1 to TRBJ2-3, with 7 bases matching TRBD1. The trim removed 3 bases at V and 3 bases at J, leaving 0 bases unmatched. The CDR3 consists of 12 residues. CDR1 is SQVTM and CDR2 is ANQGSEA in the germline V gene. The CDR3 region is CSVETGTDTQYF. The DNA of the CDR3 is TGCAGCGTTGAGACAGGGACAGATACGCAGTATTTT.

The chain couples TRBV18 to TRBJ1-1, with D unclear. V lost 8 bases to trimming and J lost 1 base, with 8 bases between them. The CDR3 consists of 12 residues. Germline assignment: CDR1 KGHSH and CDR2 LQKENI. The CDR3 DNA follows: TGTGCCAGCCAGGAAAGGAACACTGAAGCTTTCTTT. Protein product: CASQERNTEAFF.

The chain couples TRBV7-2 to TRBJ1-5; a weak D match, TRBD1 (5 bases). From germline, CDR1 is SGHTA and CDR2 FQGNSA. This CDR3 spans 15 amino acids. Trimming left V 5 bases short and J 5 bases short, with 16 bases between. CDR3 nucleotide sequence: TGTGCCAGCAGCCCCAAGGCAGGGCCGGATCAGCCCCAGCATTTT. The encoded protein is CASSPKAGPDQPQHF.

Ten or more counts support this clonotype. The rearrangement links TRBV7-9 to TRBJ1-2; unclear D gene. CDR3 length equals 16 residues. Germline assignment: CDR1 SEHNR and CDR2 FQNEAQ (reference sequence). V lost 5 bases to trimming and J lost 2 bases, with 18 bases between them. CDR3 DNA: TGTGCCAGCAGCCCTTACGGGGAGAGATGGAACTATGGCTACACCTTC. Translating it yields CASSPYGERWNYGYTF.

The sample holds a few counts of this clonotype. The CDR3 DNA reads as TGCAGCGTCTTTGCGGTTGGCACAGATACGCAGTATTTT. Protein: CSVFAVGTDTQYF. The chain recombines TRBV29-1 with TRBJ2-3; D remains ambiguous. The CDR3 spans 13 residues. Between the trimmed V and J ends, which lost 6 bases and 1 base, there was a span of 11 bases. Germline CDR1 is SQVTM and CDR2 is ANQGSEA.

Many counts were recorded for this clonotype. The chain has TRBV7-9 and TRBJ1-4; 7 positions match TRBD1. Unmatched junction bases numbered 5, after V lost 2 bases and J lost 5 bases. CDR3 length equals 15 residues. Germline V CDR1 and CDR2: SEHNR, FQNEAQ (reference sequence). The CDR3 sequence: CASSLYGTENEKLFF. For the CDR3, the DNA is TGTGCCAGCAGCTTATACGGGACAGAAAATGAAAAACTGTTTTTT.